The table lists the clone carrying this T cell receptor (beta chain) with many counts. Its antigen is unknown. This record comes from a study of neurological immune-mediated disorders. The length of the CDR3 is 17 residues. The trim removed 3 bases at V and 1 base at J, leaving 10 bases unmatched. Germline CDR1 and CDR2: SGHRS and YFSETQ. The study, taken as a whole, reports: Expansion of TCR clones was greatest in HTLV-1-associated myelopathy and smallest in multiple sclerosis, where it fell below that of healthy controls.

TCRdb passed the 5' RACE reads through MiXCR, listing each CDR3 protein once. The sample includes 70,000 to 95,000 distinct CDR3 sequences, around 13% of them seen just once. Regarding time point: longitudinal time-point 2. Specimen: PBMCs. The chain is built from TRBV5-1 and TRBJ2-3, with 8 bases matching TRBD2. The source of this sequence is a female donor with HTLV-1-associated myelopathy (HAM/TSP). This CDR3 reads CASSSLNTAGGTDTQYF. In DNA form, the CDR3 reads TGCGCCAGCAGCTCGTTAAATACAGCGGGGGGCACAGATACGCAGTATTTT.